The source of this TCR beta chain is a study of CD8 T cells in ankylosing spondylitis (dated by TCRdb to 2017 to 2019). General notes on the study: The study set out to find disease-linked TCR variants by profiling T cell receptor beta repertoires in ankylosing spondylitis patients and healthy donors. The full study cohort was made up of about 25 ankylosing spondylitis patients and over 90 healthy donors. Peripheral blood was sampled, and synovial fluid was also collected from ankylosing spondylitis patients. General findings and caveats noted by the study authors: Some of the motif variants had been reported before in the synovial fluid and blood of reactive arthritis patients, a finding that suggests common disease-initiation mechanisms. A TCR beta motif made up of several highly homologous amino acid variants appeared to be characteristic of blood from ankylosing spondylitis patients. The disease-linked clones showed a CD8+ phenotype and occurred at relatively low frequencies in peripheral blood. The disease-linked clones were reported to be significantly enriched in matched synovial fluid samples from ankylosing spondylitis patients.

TCRdb names Illumina HiSeq 2500 as the instrument used. Quantitative 5'-RACE with molecular barcodes was the method used to prepare the TCR beta libraries. In the source study's methods: A new computational method based on a probabilistic model of VDJ rearrangement was used to identify disease-linked TCR variants. The public sequencing data were trimmed at Q25 with fastp and processed into clonotypes with MiXCR by TCRdb, which kept only in-frame beta chains. Each entry is one CDR3 protein sequence, shown with its most common DNA and genes. For this entry, the V and J calls and clone size follow TCRdb and not the study's own pipeline. The sample data list approximately 250,000 distinct CDR3 sequences, and roughly a tenth of these were observed just once. In total, the top ten clones hold approximately 2.5% of the sample. This clonotype was counted ten times or more. Its specific antigen is unknown. No base quality information exists; no much larger clone differs at one position.

For CDR1 and CDR2, the germline V gene lists SNHLY and FYNNEI. Trimming costs V 2 bases and J 5 bases, and their ends lie 9 bases apart. Reading from cysteine to phenylalanine, the CDR3 counts 14 amino acids. Only CDR3 DNA remains: 42 bases, in frame from the first base. The sample taken for sequencing was blood, either unsorted or a sorted T cell fraction (not recorded which). The rearranged chain carries TRBV2 and TRBJ2-2; TRBD2 is a possible D gene, resting on 6 matching bases. This sequence was found in a male donor with ankylosing spondylitis or in good health (not recorded which). DNA sequence: TGTGCCAGCAGTGAAACTAGCCGGACCGGGGAGCTGTTTTTT. It specifies CASSETSRTGELFF.